This T cell receptor beta chain is drawn from a study of control samples from healthy donors and cancer patients. V lost 2 bases and J 6 bases, leaving 16 bases between the germline ends. Germline values: CDR1 SGHTA, CDR2 FQGTGA. This CDR3 region has 16 residues. Produced via immunoSEQ multiplex PCR; TCRdb's table is partial and in-frame only. Found here are roughly 47,000 clones, around 87% of them singletons; the top ten hold roughly a tenth. This rearrangement joins TRBV7-3 to TRBJ2-2; D remains ambiguous. The sequence was collected from a woman aged 60-75 years with lung cancer. Sequencing was done on a sample of PBMCs. The CDR3 sequence: CASSLWGGDMAGELFF. As DNA, the CDR3 is TGTGCCAGCAGCTTATGGGGTGGGGATATGGCCGGGGAGCTGTTTTTT.